The clone carrying this T cell receptor (beta chain) has a single count. Its matching antigen is unknown. The sample belongs to a study of T cell repertoires in cytomegalovirus infection. Whole-study context: Public TCR beta signatures indicated both CMV infection and matching HLA type.

Findings of the study overall: Carriage of CMV together with the relevant HLA was identifiable through cumulative public TCR beta family frequency.

MiXCR was run by TCRdb on the reads, yielding one entry per CDR3 protein. The sample yields about 700,000 distinct CDR3 sequences, about 33% seen once. This receptor was taken from a human donor in good health (CMV status not recorded). Some clones in this sample may be carry-over from other donors' samples. This specimen was cultured PBMCs, taken from culture after CMV antigen stimulation.

This CDR3 reads CASSPAGAGDTQYF. CDR3 DNA: TGCGCCAGCAGCCCCGCGGGTGCGGGAGATACGCAGTATTTT. The chain joins TRBV4-1 to TRBJ2-3; D perhaps matches TRBD2 (5 bases). This CDR3 is built from 14 residues. Germline V gene data show CDR1 as MGHRA and CDR2 as YSYEKL. V shed 4 bases and J shed 5 bases, with 13 bases lying between them.